The entry below describes one T cell receptor beta chain. These data belong to a study of PD-1 blockade in classical Hodgkin lymphoma. Sequencing was performed with immunoSEQ multiplex PCR; in TCRdb, only in-frame clones are kept and a portion is missing. The table records around 3,000 clones, 70% of them present only once. The time point was: newly diagnosed, previously untreated cHL patient sample. The authors enriched CD8+ T cells from thawed PBMCs via magnetic negative selection. Trimming cost V 3 bases and J 0 bases, with 9 bases left between them. The germline V gene encodes CDR1 MGHDK and CDR2 SYGVNS. There are 14 residues in the CDR3.

Sequenced: CD8+ T cells from blood. J is TRBJ2-7 and V is TRBV25-1; D gene uncertain. The source is a human donor with classical Hodgkin lymphoma. In DNA, the CDR3 is TGTGCCAGCAGTGAGGCGGACGGCTCCTACGAGCAGTACTTC. Translated: CASSEADGSYEQYF.